The TCR beta chain described here comes from a study of cytomegalovirus exposure and HLA in healthy donors. About the research overall: Early released data had around 88 million unique TCRs, all coming from HLA-typed donors. Study results and caveats: Some V segments could not be told apart, so they were left out, TRBV6-2 and TRBV6-3 among them. Highly shared sequence variants in one cluster were likely a sequencing artifact.

As regards this clone: What it binds is not known.

Germline CDR1 is LGHNA and CDR2 is YSLEER. V lost 0 bases and J 5 bases, leaving 10 bases between the germline ends. The CDR3 is 14 amino acids. Both 60 Vbeta primers and 13 Jbeta primers went into the PCR. In the original processing: Later work found 80 million or so unique TCR beta chains, with 10 million to 14 million shared. TCRdb's table, derived via immunoSEQ multiplex PCR, lists solely in-frame clones and lacks some. The DNA gave D and trimming, while V, J and clone size come from that table. This table has roughly 150,000 clones, under 90% appearing once. This receptor was taken from a male donor in good health and CMV-seronegative. This chain uses TRBV4-3 with TRBJ1-1; possible D gene TRBD1, 5 bases. Sequenced input: PBMCs. This chain's CDR3 is CASSQDSGGTEAFF. The CDR3 nucleotides are TGCGCCAGCAGCCAAGATTCGGGGGGAACTGAAGCTTTCTTT.